A single sample is the source of the 27 T cell receptor beta chains below, sequenced in a study of regulatory T cells in long-lasting Graves disease. The time point here: newly diagnosed GD, antithyroid drugs for less than 3 months. The authors made the TCR library using RNA they extracted from PBMCs. Arm-PCR of CDR3 regions and iRepertoire HTBI primers were used to build TCR beta libraries. TCRdb re-called the multiplex PCR reads through MiXCR, storing one row per CDR3 protein. This table has 550,000 to 650,000 distinct CDR3 sequences, more than 15% appearing once. These data were also filed under a second study, of T cells in Graves' hyperthyroidism and ophthalmopathy.

The material was peripheral blood mononuclear cells (PBMCs), obtained at new diagnosis, from a patient treated with antithyroid drugs. The receptors were gathered from a man younger than 35 with Graves disease.

The V call is TRBV20-1, the J call TRBJ2-3, with TRBD2 matching over 8 bases. CDR1 is DFQATT and CDR2 is SNEGSKA in the germline V gene (reference sequence). The CDR3 totals 17 residues. After removal of 2 bases from V and 2 bases from J, the junction contained 12 bases not matched to a gene. Written as DNA, the CDR3 is TGCAGTGCTAGATTAGGTGGGCTAGCGGGCTTCACAGATACGCAGTATTTT. It translates to CSARLGGLAGFTDTQYF.

The chain is built from TRBV5-6 and TRBJ1-5; a possible D gene is TRBD1 (5 bases). The CDR3 length is 16 residues. V gave up 2 bases and J gave up 0 bases, with 12 bases separating them. Germline CDR1 SGHDT, CDR2 YYEEEE. The CDR3 loop is CASSFFGGDSNQPQHF. CDR3 DNA sequence: TGTGCCAGCAGCTTTTTTGGGGGGGATAGCAATCAGCCCCAGCATTTT.

This clonotype turned up a few times. V is TRBV20-1 and J is TRBJ2-3; 9 nucleotides match TRBD2. Germline trimming cut 3 bases from V and 4 bases from J; bases unmatched to any gene: 14. This CDR3 has 17 amino acids. Germline CDR1 DFQATT, CDR2 SNEGSKA (reference sequence). The CDR3 region has the DNA TGCAGTGCTAGTATTCCCGCGCTAGCGGGAAGATCAGATACGCAGTATTTT. Amino acid sequence: CSASIPALAGRSDTQYF.

A few counts support this clonotype. The chain couples TRBV27 to TRBJ2-6; possibly TRBD1 for D (5 bases). Germline V CDR1 and CDR2: MNHEY, SMNVEV (reference sequence). V lost 2 bases and J 0 bases, leaving 8 bases between the germline ends. The CDR3 extends over 16 amino acids. CDR3 nucleotide sequence: TGTGCCAGCAGTTTAAACAGGAACTCTGGGGCCAACGTCCTGACTTTC. Amino acid sequence: CASSLNRNSGANVLTF.

This clonotype has more than one count but fewer than ten. The CDR3 DNA sequence: TGCAGCGTTGAAAACAGTCAAGGTTCTGAAAAACTGTTTTTT. This codes for CSVENSQGSEKLFF. The V and J genes are TRBV29-1 and TRBJ1-4; D unclear. This CDR3 region has 14 residues. Looked up from germline, CDR1 is SQVTM and CDR2 is ANQGSEA. The V gene lost 2 bases and the J gene lost 7 bases, with 14 bases spanning the gap. The full variable domain, completed using reference TRBV29-1 and TRBJ1-4, is SAVISQKPSRDICQRGTSLTIQCQVDSQVTMMFWYRQQPGQSLTLIATANQGSEATYESGFVIDKFPISRPNLTFSTLTVSNMSPEDSSIYLCSVENSQGSEKLFFGSGTQLSVL.

The sample holds a few counts of this clonotype. V is TRBV9 and J is TRBJ2-5, with 8 nucleotides matching TRBD2. CDR1 and CDR2 (germline): SGDLS, YYNGEE. The CDR3 covers 16 residues. V was pared by 0 bases and J by 4 bases, with 8 bases of the junction left unmatched. In DNA, the CDR3 is TGTGCCAGCAGCGTAGGGGCAGGCGGGAGGCCAGAGACCCAGTACTTC. This sequence encodes CASSVGAGGRPETQYF. Full variable domain (missing parts from reference TRBV9 and TRBJ2-5): DSGVTQTPKHLITATGQRVTLRCSPRSGDLSVYWYQQSLDQGLQFLIQYYNGEERAKGNILERFSAQQFPDLHSELNLSSLELGDSALYFCASSVGAGGRPETQYFGPGTRLLVL.

This clonotype was observed many times. Here the CDR3 DNA reads TGTGCCAGCAGTTACTCCCCCCGGGCGGCTAACACTGAAGCTTTCTTT. Encoded protein: CASSYSPRAANTEAFF. The J gene is TRBJ1-1, the V gene TRBV6-5; D gene ambiguous. Germline V gene data show CDR1 as MNHEY and CDR2 as SVGAGI. The CDR3 is made up of 16 amino acids. V was shortened by 0 bases and J by 2 bases, with 13 bases between the two germline ends.

The chain uses TRBV6-2 or TRBV6-3 and TRBJ2-5; TRBD2 matches 7 bases. J gave up 6 bases and V 6 bases, and 19 bases lay outside the gene matches. This CDR3 is built from 17 residues. Germline V gene lookup returns CDR1 MNHEY and CDR2 SVGEGT. CDR3 DNA: TGTGCCAGCAGCCTACCCGGTAGGGGAGGGCCCTCGAAGACCCAGTACTTC. Translation: CASSLPGRGGPSKTQYF.

This clonotype was detected ten times or more. V gene TRBV28 combines with J gene TRBJ2-7, with 7 bases lining up with TRBD1. Germline CDR1 and CDR2: MDHEN and SYDVKM. The J segment lost 6 bases and the V segment lost 6 bases, leaving 5 bases of the junction unmatched. This CDR3 comprises 12 residues. The CDR3 DNA is TGTGCCAGCAGCCGCGAGGGGGCCGAGCAGTACTTC. This gives the protein CASSREGAEQYF.

This clonotype was observed many times. The chain uses TRBV7-2 and TRBJ1-1; TRBD1 agrees at 8 bases. Germline CDR1 is SGHTA and CDR2 is FQGNSA. V lost 4 bases, J lost 6 bases, and 4 bases stayed unmatched. The CDR3 consists of 13 residues. Here the CDR3 reads CASSWTGKAEAFF. The CDR3 nucleotides are TGTGCCAGCAGCTGGACAGGGAAGGCTGAAGCTTTCTTT.

This clonotype was observed many times. The chain combines TRBV12-3 or TRBV12-4 with TRBJ2-3; 11 nucleotides match TRBD2. Trimming cost V 6 bases and J 6 bases; bases outside gene matches: 5. The CDR3 runs 14 residues. This chain's CDR3 is CASRTGTSGDTQYF. The CDR3 DNA reads as TGTGCCAGCAGAACCGGGACTAGCGGCGATACGCAGTATTTT.

This clonotype was counted many times. The germline gene is not matched at one end of the junction; a read error may be the cause. This chain connects TRBV12-3 or TRBV12-4 to TRBJ2-7; D unresolved. The CDR3 is 14 residues long. The CDR3: CASSLSPGSHEQYF. CDR3 in DNA: TGTGCCAGCAGTTTATCTCCAGGCTCCCACGAGCAGTACTTC.

This clonotype was detected ten times or more. The rearrangement uses TRBV15 and TRBJ2-7; 8 positions match TRBD1. The V and J ends lost 4 bases and 3 bases, in that order; junction bases with no gene match: 8. This CDR3 contains 15 residues. Germline V gives CDR1 LNHNV, CDR2 YYDKDF (reference sequence). CDR3 amino acids: CATSISTGQGYEQYF. The CDR3 DNA follows: TGTGCCACCAGCATTTCCACAGGACAGGGCTACGAGCAGTACTTC.

The V gene is TRBV4-1, the J gene TRBJ1-1; D is possibly TRBD1 (6 bases). CDR3 size: 16 residues. V was trimmed by 3 bases and J by 1 base, leaving 15 bases between them. CDR1 MGHRA and CDR2 YSYEKL come from the germline V gene. For the CDR3, the DNA is TGCGCCAGCAGCCACCGGGCGGGGGGCTGGAACACTGAAGCTTTCTTT. Translating gives CASSHRAGGWNTEAFF.

This chain links TRBV7-9 with TRBJ2-1; 10 nucleotides line up with TRBD1. The CDR3 spans 17 residues. The germline CDR1 and CDR2 sequences are SEHNR and FQNEAQ (reference sequence). J was trimmed by 7 bases and V by 4 bases; bases with no gene match: 13. In DNA form, the CDR3 reads TGTGCCAGCAGCTCCACACTAGGGGACAGGGGTGGTAATGAGCAGTTCTTC. This encodes CASSSTLGDRGGNEQFF.

The chain employs TRBV19 and TRBJ2-1, with TRBD2 matching 10 bases. Germline CDR1 and CDR2: LNHDA and SQIVND (reference sequence). This CDR3 comprises 14 residues. J lost 13 bases, V lost 4 bases, and 10 bases had no gene match. Here the CDR3 DNA reads TGTGCCAGTAGTACTCGGACTAGCGGCCTCTTCCAGTTCTTC. This gives the protein CASSTRTSGLFQFF.

This chain uses TRBV20-1 with TRBJ2-7; 10 bases are shared with TRBD2. CDR3 length: 16 residues. The germline CDR1 and CDR2 sequences are DFQATT and SNEGSKA (reference sequence). The ends lost 6 bases at V and 5 bases at J; junction bases unmatched: 16. CDR3 region: CSARGGLAKTVDEQYF. CDR3 nucleotides: TGCAGTGCCCGAGGGGGACTAGCGAAAACCGTCGACGAGCAGTACTTC.

As for this clonotype: This could be a read error, since a much larger clone is one nucleotide away. The chain recombines TRBV2 with TRBJ2-3; D is perhaps TRBD1 (6 bases). This CDR3 has 14 amino acids. Germline V CDR1 and CDR2: SNHLY, FYNNEI. The CDR3 nucleotides read TGTGCCAGCAGCAAGGACAGAAGCACAGGTACGCAGTATTTT. Its translation: CASSKDRSTGTQYF.

Only a few counts were recorded for this clonotype. The chain carries TRBV7-9 and TRBJ1-6, with D unresolved. CDR3 size: 14 residues. Trimming left V 6 bases short and J 5 bases short, with 11 bases between. The germline V gene has CDR1 SEHNR and CDR2 FQNEAQ (reference sequence). Here the CDR3 DNA reads TGTGCCAGCAGTAGGACGCGAGATAATTCACCCCTCCACTTT. Translating it yields CASSRTRDNSPLHF.

This chain joins TRBV19 and TRBJ2-1; 14 nucleotides align to TRBD2. V dropped 8 bases and J dropped 8; count of bases not matched to a gene: 8. CDR1 and CDR2 (germline): LNHDA, SQIVND (reference sequence). This CDR3 comprises 15 residues. For the CDR3, the DNA is TGTGCCAGTTCTTGGACTAGCGGGAGGAGGGATGAGCAGTTCTTC. Translated: CASSWTSGRRDEQFF.

This clonotype was recorded many times. The chain employs TRBV7-8 and TRBJ1-2; D remains unclear. Germline V CDR1 and CDR2: SGHVS, FQNEAQ. The CDR3 extends over 14 amino acids. Trimming removed 1 base from V and 4 bases from J, with 10 bases in between. The CDR3 region is CASSLDPSSYGYTF. In DNA form, the CDR3 reads TGTGCCAGCAGCTTAGACCCGTCTTCCTATGGCTACACCTTC.

Comments on this clonotype: The conserved phenylalanine or tryptophan is not found at the CDR3 terminus, so this likely reflects a read error. The DNA is left out, because the CDR3 cannot be placed on it with certainty; the CDR3 is given as TCRdb lists it. V usage is TRBV5-1 and J usage is TRBJ2-4; TRBD1 is taken as the D call from the table, unchecked against the DNA. In germline, CDR1 is SGHRS, CDR2 YFSETQ. The length of the CDR3 is 13 amino acids, counting both ends. The CDR3 loop is CASSLDQRGSLSL.

This clonotype was seen only a few times. This chain joins TRBV29-1 and TRBJ2-7; a weak D match, TRBD2 (6 bases). The V gene lost 0 bases and the J gene lost 2 bases, with 14 bases spanning the gap. CDR1 and CDR2 (germline): SQVTM, ANQGSEA. The CDR3 totals 15 residues. CDR3 in amino acids: CSVEDYGRDAYEQYF. The CDR3 nucleotides read TGCAGCGTTGAAGATTATGGGCGGGACGCCTACGAGCAGTACTTC.

This clonotype was seen ten or more times. V gene TRBV18 combines with J gene TRBJ2-3; unclear D gene. With 0 bases removed from V and 2 bases from J, the gap between germline ends came to 15 bases. Per germline, CDR1 KGHSH and CDR2 LQKENI. This CDR3 is 17 amino acids long. The CDR3 spells CASSPPPKQYFTDTQYF. CDR3 sequence (DNA): TGTGCCAGCTCACCACCGCCTAAACAGTACTTCACAGATACGCAGTATTTT. Full variable domain (remainder filled in from reference TRBV18 and TRBJ2-3): NAGVMQNPRHLVRRRGQEARLRCSPMKGHSHVYWYRQLPEEGLKFMVYLQKENIIDESGMPKERFSAEFPKEGPSILRIQQVVRGDSAAYFCASSPPPKQYFTDTQYFGPGTRLTVL.

This clonotype was seen at least ten times. The V and J genes are TRBV3-1 and TRBJ2-1, with 10 positions matching TRBD2. This CDR3 comprises 15 residues. Germline CDR1 is LGHDT and CDR2 is YNNKEL (reference sequence). After removal of 8 bases from V and 7 bases from J, the junction contained 11 bases not matched to a gene. The CDR3 region has the DNA TGTGCCAGCTCCATGGGACTAGCGTCCGTGAATGAGCAGTTCTTC. It codes for CASSMGLASVNEQFF.

The chain has TRBV13 and TRBJ2-1, with 9 bases that match TRBD2. This CDR3 has 14 amino acids. The V gene's germline CDR1 is PRHDT and CDR2 FYEKMQ (reference sequence). With V trimmed by 9 bases and J by 8 bases, 11 bases remained unmatched. CDR3 region: CASTKRGARDEQFF. CDR3 DNA: TGTGCCAGTACTAAGCGGGGGGCCCGCGATGAGCAGTTCTTC.

Details on this clonotype: This may be a read error: a much more frequent sequence differs by one nucleotide. The conserved phenylalanine or tryptophan normally closing the CDR3 is absent here, so this likely arose from a read error. This chain uses TRBV5-1 with TRBJ2-7; no firm D call. Trimming left V 3 bases short and J 2 bases short, with 18 bases between. Per germline, CDR1 SGHRS and CDR2 YFSETQ. The CDR3 has 16 amino acids. The CDR3 DNA reads TGCGCCAGCAGCTCCCCCCCCATTAGACGGCCCTACGAGCAGTACTTA. Translating it yields CASSSPPIRRPYEQYL.